The clone carrying this T cell receptor beta chain has a count of ten or more. Its antigen remains unknown. TCRdb used MiXCR to reprocess the RT-PCR reads, holding one entry per CDR3 protein. The data contain 530,000 or so distinct CDR3 sequences, 14% of them seen just once; the ten biggest clones take up around 10%. The V gene's germline CDR1 is DFQATT and CDR2 SNEGSKA (reference sequence). With 4 bases clipped from V and 0 bases from J, the junction kept 6 bases outside the gene matches. The CDR3 has 15 residues. This sample was included in a study of response to subunit inactivated influenza vaccine. The study, taken as a whole, reports: There was a suggestion from the authors that each seasonal influenza vaccination recruits few new T cells.

This TCR derives from a man aged 50-59 years who received an inactivated influenza vaccine. This specimen was PBMCs from blood, taken 11 to 12 days after vaccination. This rearrangement joins TRBV20-1 to TRBJ2-3; 8 bases are a match to TRBD1. The CDR3 bases are TGCAGTGCTACTAGAGGACAGGGCAGCACAGATACGCAGTATTTT. Translation gives CSATRGQGSTDTQYF.